These T cell receptor beta chains were read from a single sample in a study of T cell repertoires in cytomegalovirus infection. Using its own MiXCR run on the reads, TCRdb lists one record per CDR3 protein. This table has 290,000 or so distinct CDR3 sequences, roughly a tenth appearing once. The source material was PBMCs. These receptors all stem from a human donor in good health (CMV status not recorded). Some clones in this sample may be carry-over from other donors' samples. CDR3s include the opening cysteine and the closing phenylalanine or tryptophan. The order of the fields is CDR3 protein, CDR3 DNA, clone size, J gene, V gene, D gene. A D gene is named only where the DNA matches it firmly. Size is omitted from some rows. Given values are once, few, many or a class for expanded clones.

CSASGTRYNEQFF | TGCAGTGCCTCGGGGACTAGGTACAATGAGCAGTTCTTC | . | TRBJ2-1 | TRBV20-1 | TRBD2
CSVQGGASTDTQYF | TGCAGCGTTCAAGGCGGTGCTAGCACAGATACGCAGTATTTT | many | TRBJ2-3 | TRBV29-1 | .
CASSLEWDRGTGELFF | TGTGCCAGCAGCTTAGAGTGGGACAGGGGTACCGGGGAGCTGTTTTTT | many | TRBJ2-2 | TRBV7-6 | TRBD1
CASSYHRAFSYEQYF | TGTGCCAGCAGCTACCACAGGGCTTTTTCCTACGAGCAGTACTTC | many | TRBJ2-7 | TRBV12-3/TRBV12-4 | .
CSARDQQRYTDTQYF | TGCAGTGCTAGAGATCAACAGCGCTACACAGATACGCAGTATTTT | once | TRBJ2-3 | TRBV20-1 | .
CASSLTKANEQFF | TGTGCCAGCAGCTTAACGAAGGCCAATGAGCAGTTCTTC | few | TRBJ2-1 | TRBV5-4 | .
CSAFNRGKPGNQPQHF | TGCAGTGCTTTCAACAGGGGGAAGCCCGGCAATCAGCCCCAGCATTTT | once | TRBJ1-5 | TRBV20-1 | TRBD1
CASSDHRSSYNEQFF | TGTGCCAGCAGTGACCACAGAAGTTCCTACAATGAGCAGTTCTTC | . | TRBJ2-1 | TRBV5-5 | .
CAITHTSDYTGELFF | TGTGCCATCACTCACACTAGCGACTACACCGGGGAGCTGTTTTTT | once | TRBJ2-2 | TRBV10-3 | TRBD2
CASSFEGNSPLHF | TGTGCCAGCAGCTTCGAAGGGAATTCACCCCTCCACTTT | many | TRBJ1-6 | TRBV5-4 | .
CSAEDEQYF | TGCAGTGCCGAGGACGAGCAGTACTTC | many | TRBJ2-7 | TRBV20-1 | .
CASSQVGTSGTDTQYF | TGTGCCAGCAGCCAAGTTGGGACTAGCGGCACAGATACGCAGTATTTT | many | TRBJ2-3 | TRBV3-1 | TRBD2
CASRSGGRTYNEQFF | TGTGCCAGCAGGAGCGGGGGCCGAACCTACAATGAGCAGTTCTTC | many | TRBJ2-1 | TRBV6-2/TRBV6-3 | TRBD2
CASSPTGGGGTEAFF | TGTGCCAGCAGTCCGACAGGGGGTGGGGGCACTGAAGCTTTCTTT | many | TRBJ1-1 | TRBV28 | TRBD1
CSAPKGGFGYGYTF | TGCAGTGCTCCTAAAGGGGGCTTTGGCTATGGCTACACCTTC | many | TRBJ1-2 | TRBV20-1 | TRBD1
CASSLMGTGEKLFF | TGTGCCAGCAGTTTGATGGGGACAGGAGAAAAACTGTTTTTT | many | TRBJ1-4 | TRBV12-3/TRBV12-4 | TRBD1
CSARGPHPGTGNMNTEAFF | TGCAGTGCTAGAGGGCCTCACCCCGGGACAGGAAACATGAACACTGAAGCTTTCTTT | . | TRBJ1-1 | TRBV20-1 | TRBD1
CASSIRGAAGANVLTF | TGTGCCAGTAGTATTCGGGGGGCAGCTGGGGCCAACGTCCTGACTTTC | few | TRBJ2-6 | TRBV19 | .
CASSSQLTVSQFF | TGTGCCAGCAGTTCGCAACTGACAGTGAGTCAGTTCTTC | many | TRBJ2-1 | TRBV2 | .
CASSYGGLFSGANVLTF | TGTGCCAGCAGTTACGGGGGACTTTTCTCTGGGGCCAACGTCCTGACTTTC | . | TRBJ2-6 | TRBV12-3/TRBV12-4 | .
CASLTGGGTEAFF | TGTGCCAGCCTCACAGGGGGCGGCACTGAAGCTTTCTTT | many | TRBJ1-1 | TRBV28 | TRBD1
CATRPSGYNEQFF | TGTGCCACCCGGCCTAGCGGTTACAATGAGCAGTTCTTC | few | TRBJ2-1 | TRBV11-2 | TRBD2
CASSSTANTGELFF | TGTGCCAGTAGTTCAACAGCGAACACCGGGGAGCTGTTTTTT | many | TRBJ2-2 | TRBV19 | .
CASSFTLYSGANVLTF | TGTGCCAGCAGTTTCACTTTGTACTCTGGGGCCAACGTCCTGACTTTC | many | TRBJ2-6 | TRBV12-3/TRBV12-4 | .
CASSLTGFYNEQFF | TGTGCCAGCAGTTTAACGGGCTTCTACAATGAGCAGTTCTTC | many | TRBJ2-1 | TRBV28 | .
CASSLGRGGGEQFF | TGTGCCAGCAGCTTAGGCCGCGGGGGGGGAGAGCAGTTCTTC | many | TRBJ2-1 | TRBV7-6 | TRBD2
CASTPRGTNYGYTF | TGTGCCAGCACGCCCAGGGGGACTAACTATGGCTACACCTTC | many | TRBJ1-2 | TRBV27 | TRBD1
CSVEDSGRVGAYEQYF | TGCAGCGTTGAAGATTCGGGCAGGGTGGGGGCCTACGAGCAGTACTTC | many | TRBJ2-7 | TRBV29-1 | .
CASSVGNSPNGETQYF | TGTGCCAGCAGTGTTGGTAACAGCCCGAACGGAGAGACCCAGTACTTC | . | TRBJ2-5 | TRBV2 | .
CASSLWSIGFGETQYF | TGTGCCAGCAGCTTATGGTCAATCGGGTTTGGAGAGACCCAGTACTTC | many | TRBJ2-5 | TRBV7-8 | .
CSSPIGYYGYTF | TGCAGTTCTCCTATCGGGTACTATGGCTACACCTTC | . | TRBJ1-2 | TRBV20-1 | .
CATSHRGQNQPQHF | TGTGCCACCAGCCACCGGGGGCAAAATCAGCCCCAGCATTTT | . | TRBJ1-5 | TRBV15 | .
CATSITRYSEAFF | TGTGCCACCAGCATTACACGGTATTCTGAAGCTTTCTTT | . | TRBJ1-1 | TRBV15 | .
CASSSGGLADTQYF | TGTGCCAGCAGCTCTGGGGGTCTAGCGGATACGCAGTATTTT | many | TRBJ2-3 | TRBV6-5 | .
CASSYGQGSYNEQFF | TGTGCCAGCAGTTACGGACAGGGCTCCTACAATGAGCAGTTCTTC | . | TRBJ2-1 | TRBV2 | TRBD1
CASSERTSGRTGELFF | TGTGCCAGCAGCGAAAGGACTAGCGGGAGAACCGGGGAGCTGTTTTTT | . | TRBJ2-2 | TRBV28 | TRBD2
CATGGAGETQYF | TGTGCCACCGGAGGGGCTGGGGAGACCCAGTACTTC | many | TRBJ2-5 | TRBV28 | .
CAINQGTDTQYF | TGTGCCATCAACCAAGGGACAGATACGCAGTATTTT | many | TRBJ2-3 | TRBV10-3 | .